Below, 7 T cell receptor beta chains from the same sample are listed, as sequenced in a study of PD-L1 blockade in urothelial cancer. TCRdb's copy holds only in-frame clones and misses some; the assay was immunoSEQ multiplex PCR. The sample records 70,000 or so clones, about 85% being singletons. The sequenced sample was PBMCs, obtained around atezolizumab (anti-PD-L1) treatment. These receptor sequences come from a man in his sixties or seventies with urothelial cancer.

The V gene is TRBV6-5, the J gene TRBJ2-7; weak D call: TRBD2 (6 bases). Looked up from germline, CDR1 is MNHEY and CDR2 is SVGAGI. The CDR3 has 15 amino acids. V lost 6 bases to trimming and J lost 2 bases, with 17 bases between them. As DNA, the CDR3 is TGTGCCAGCAGCTACGTGGTAGCGGAGGCCTACGAGCAGTACTTC. It translates to CASSYVVAEAYEQYF.

Only a few counts were recorded for this clone. J is TRBJ2-7 and V is TRBV5-1; 9 bases fit TRBD2. The germline CDR1 and CDR2 sequences are SGHRS and YFSETQ. V was clipped by 7 bases and J by 9 bases; unmatched bases: 14. This CDR3 comprises 14 residues. The chain's CDR3 is CASGGWTSEGGQYF. Here the CDR3 DNA reads TGCGCCAGCGGAGGTTGGACTAGCGAAGGGGGGCAGTACTTC. The whole variable domain, remainder taken from reference TRBV5-1 and TRBJ2-7, is KAGVTQTPRYLIKTRGQQVTLSCSPISGHRSVSWYQQTPGQGLQFLFEYFSETQRNKGNFPGRFSGRQFSNSRSEMNVSTLELGDSALYLCASGGWTSEGGQYFGPGTRLTVT.

V usage is TRBV15 and J usage is TRBJ2-2; TRBD2 matches at 12 bases. V lost 3 bases, J lost 2 bases, and 10 bases stayed unmatched. CDR1 and CDR2 (germline): LNHNV, YYDKDF (reference sequence). CDR3 length: 19 amino acids. CDR3 sequence: CATSRGKPTSGGNTGELFF. The CDR3 region has the DNA TGTGCCACCAGCAGGGGAAAACCGACTAGCGGGGGTAACACCGGGGAGCTGTTTTTT.

The rearrangement uses TRBV18 and TRBJ2-5, with D hard to call. The CDR3 runs 14 residues. Trimming pared 2 bases from V and 2 bases from J, leaving 9 bases between. The germline CDR1 and CDR2 sequences are KGHSH and LQKENI. CDR3 in DNA: TGTGCCAGCTCACCAGGTCGGTCTCAAGAGACCCAGTACTTC. Protein: CASSPGRSQETQYF.

The J gene is TRBJ1-1, the V gene TRBV2; TRBD1 is a possible D gene (5 bases). The CDR3 covers 14 residues. Trimming shortened V by 7 bases and J by 1 base, and 13 bases separated the two germline ends. CDR1 and CDR2 (germline): SNHLY, FYNNEI. CDR3 amino acids: CASKPAGQNTEAFF. CDR3 sequence (DNA): TGTGCCAGCAAACCCGCTGGACAGAACACTGAAGCTTTCTTT.

The CDR3 bases are TGTGCCAGCAGCCCAAGGGGCCTCTACAATGAGCAGTTCTTC. As protein: CASSPRGLYNEQFF. The J gene is TRBJ2-1, the V gene TRBV7-3; possibly TRBD1 for D (5 bases). Germline assignment: CDR1 SGHTA and CDR2 FQGTGA. Trimming took off 5 bases at V and 3 bases at J, with 11 bases between the two ends. The CDR3 is made up of 14 amino acids.

This clone was observed a handful of times. J is TRBJ2-3 and V is TRBV28, with 7 bases fitting TRBD1. J lost 0 bases, V lost 10 bases, and 4 bases had no gene match. The CDR3 consists of 13 residues. Germline loops: CDR1 MDHEN, CDR2 SYDVKM. The CDR3 protein is CATRDSSTDTQYF. CDR3 nucleotide sequence: TGTGCCACCCGGGACAGTAGCACAGATACGCAGTATTTT. The complete variable domain, with remaining parts taken from reference TRBV28 and TRBJ2-3, reads DVKVTQSSRYLVKRTGEKVFLECVQDMDHENMFWYRQDPGLGLRLIYFSYDVKMKEKGDIPEGYSVSREKKERFSLILESASTNQTSMYLCATRDSSTDTQYFGPGTRLTVL.